This paragraph reports one TCR beta chain. This sample is part of a study of blood T cell repertoires in COVID-19. Overall study context: Specimens from acute and convalescent COVID-19 originated in the United States, Italy and Spain. In each case, the material was cDNA or gDNA derived from T cells, B-cell-depleted T cells, or PBMCs.

V lost 3 bases to trimming and J lost 5 bases, with 16 bases between them. The CDR3 loop spans 15 amino acids. Germline V lookup: CDR1 SGHTA, CDR2 FQGNSA. Original methodology: From reference gene primer amplification, estimates of nucleated cell counts were derived. Clones were sequenced by immunoSEQ multiplex PCR, and TCRdb holds only the in-frame ones, with some missing. That table is the source of V, J and clone size, and D and trimming were worked out from the DNA. The table includes approximately 180,000 clones, roughly 86% detected once. The chain combines TRBV7-2 with TRBJ1-2, with unresolved D. The material sequenced was peripheral blood. This sequence originates from a man aged 40-55 years with active or convalescent COVID-19. The CDR3 sequence is CASSFATRLSYGYTF. CDR3 nucleotides: TGTGCCAGCAGCTTCGCGACGCGGTTGTCGTATGGCTACACCTTC.